This TCR beta chain was captured in a study of blood T cell repertoires in COVID-19. Study-wide background: COVID-19 samples from acute and convalescent phases originated in the United States, Italy and Spain.

This clone was picked up one time. Germline trimming cut 6 bases from V and 3 bases from J; bases unmatched to any gene: 8. The germline V gene has CDR1 MNHEY and CDR2 SVGAGI. The CDR3 spans 15 residues. Measured with immunoSEQ multiplex PCR; TCRdb has only the in-frame clones, and not every one. This repertoire shows 21,000 or so clones, around 86% found once; its top ten account for roughly 3.5%. What was sequenced was peripheral blood. The TCR comes from a man aged 50 to 60 with active COVID-19. This sequence joins TRBV6-5 and TRBJ2-7; 10 bases are shared with TRBD2. The CDR3 DNA sequence: TGTGCCAGCAGCAAAGAGCGGGGGGGGATCTACGAGCAGTACTTC. Its protein product is CASSKERGGIYEQYF.